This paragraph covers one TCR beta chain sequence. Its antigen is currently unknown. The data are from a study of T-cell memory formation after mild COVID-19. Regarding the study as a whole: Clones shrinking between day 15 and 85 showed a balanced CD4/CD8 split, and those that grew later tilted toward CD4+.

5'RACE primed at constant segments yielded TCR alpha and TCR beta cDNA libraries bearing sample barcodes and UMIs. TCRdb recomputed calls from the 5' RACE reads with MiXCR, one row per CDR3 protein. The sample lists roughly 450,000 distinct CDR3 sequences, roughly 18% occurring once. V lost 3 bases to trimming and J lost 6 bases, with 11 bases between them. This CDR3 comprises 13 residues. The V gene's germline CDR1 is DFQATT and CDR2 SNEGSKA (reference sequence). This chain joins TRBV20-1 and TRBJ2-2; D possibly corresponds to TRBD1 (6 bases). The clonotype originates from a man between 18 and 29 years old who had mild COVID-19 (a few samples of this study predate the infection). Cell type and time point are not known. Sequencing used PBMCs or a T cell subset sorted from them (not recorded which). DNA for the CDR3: TGCAGTGCTAGGGGGGCAAGGGCCGGGGAGCTGTTTTTT. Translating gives CSARGARAGELFF.